The clone carrying this TCR beta chain was observed a single time. The nonmyeloablative bone marrow transplants came from related graft donors, with transient mixed chimerism. This entry belongs to a study of Tregs in tolerant kidney transplant recipients. Clones were read by immunoSEQ multiplex PCR, and TCRdb kept only the in-frame ones, dropping some. The data contain tens of thousands of clones, 93% of them singletons. Germline V gene lookup returns CDR1 SGHTA and CDR2 FQGTGA. J gave up 4 bases and V 5 bases, and 6 bases lay outside the gene matches. The CDR3 runs 15 residues. The chain links TRBV7-3 to TRBJ2-1; the match to TRBD2 covers 9 bases. This sample comprised CD4+ T cells from blood (PBMCs), obtained 12 months after the transplant. The TCR sequence derives from a human patient who received a combined kidney and bone marrow transplant. T cells may partly derive from the graft donor. The CDR3 is CASSPHSGSYNEQFF. Here the CDR3 DNA reads TGTGCCAGCAGCCCCCATAGCGGGAGTTACAATGAGCAGTTCTTC. The full variable domain, its missing parts supplied by reference TRBV7-3 and TRBJ2-1, is GAGVSQTPSNKVTEKGKYVELRCDPISGHTALYWYRQSLGQGPEFLIYFQGTGAADDSGLPNDRFFAVRPEGSVSTLKIQRTERGDSAVYLCASSPHSGSYNEQFFGPGTRLTVL.